These 26 T cell receptor beta chains came from one sample sequenced in a study of yellow fever vaccine responses in identical twins. TCRdb re-derived calls from the RT-PCR reads in MiXCR, one entry per CDR3 protein. The data contain approximately 10,000 distinct CDR3 sequences, over 75% of them singletons. Sequencing was performed on T cells from blood (PBMCs), unsorted or a sorted subset (not recorded which), taken before or after yellow fever vaccination (not recorded which). The receptors here all came from a woman aged 18-30 years who received the yellow fever vaccine.

V gene TRBV5-6 combines with J gene TRBJ2-2; 9 bases are a match to TRBD1. The CDR3 sequence is 16 residues long. Trimming cost V 4 bases and J 4 bases; bases outside gene matches: 8. Germline values: CDR1 SGHDT, CDR2 YYEEEE. Written as DNA, the CDR3 is TGTGCCAGCAGCCCTTACAGGGGGCGAGGCACCGGGGAGCTGTTTTTT. Protein: CASSPYRGRGTGELFF.

Only one count was recorded for this clonotype. The J gene is TRBJ2-7, the V gene TRBV11-1; TRBD1 agrees at 9 bases. This CDR3 comprises 16 residues. V lost 5 bases and J lost 1; bases outside the gene matches: 9. Germline CDR1 SGHAT, CDR2 FQDESV (reference sequence). In DNA form, the CDR3 reads TGTGCCAGCAGCCCCAGCTCGGACAGGGGTTCCTACGAGCAGTACGTC. Amino acids: CASSPSSDRGSYEQYV.

V usage is TRBV15 and J usage is TRBJ2-5, with D hard to call. The CDR3 runs 13 residues. Between the trimmed V and J ends, which lost 0 bases and 1 base, there was a span of 3 bases. The germline gives CDR1 LNHNV, CDR2 YYDKDF (reference sequence). The CDR3 sequence is CATSRDGQETQYF. CDR3 DNA: TGTGCCACCAGCAGAGACGGCCAAGAGACCCAGTACTTC.

The rearrangement links TRBV19 to TRBJ2-1, with 8 positions matching TRBD2. The CDR3 totals 15 residues. Looked up from germline, CDR1 is LNHDA and CDR2 is SQIVND (reference sequence). V shed 3 bases and J 2 bases; nucleotides not matched to a gene: 3. In nucleotides, the CDR3 is TGTGCCAGTAGTATGCGGGAGGTCACCTACAATGAGCAGTTCTTC. Protein: CASSMREVTYNEQFF.

The chain uses TRBV13 and TRBJ1-2; possible D gene TRBD1, 5 bases. Trimming removed 3 bases at V and 8 bases at J, with 10 bases between. Germline V gene data show CDR1 as PRHDT and CDR2 as FYEKMQ (reference sequence). This CDR3 has 12 amino acids. The CDR3 DNA sequence: TGTGCCAGCAGCTTCAAGGGGCGAGGCTACACCTTC. Translated, it gives CASSFKGRGYTF. Based on the CDR3 plus reference TRBV13 and TRBJ1-2, the full variable domain is AAGVIQSPRHLIKEKRETATLKCYPIPRHDTVYWYQQGPGQDPQFLISFYEKMQSDKGSIPDRFSAQQFSDYHSELNMSSLELGDSALYFCASSFKGRGYTFGSGTRLTVV.

V gene TRBV11-3 combines with J gene TRBJ2-1, with D unresolved. Trimming removed 3 bases from V and 5 bases from J, with 8 bases in between. Germline V gene data show CDR1 as SGHNT and CDR2 as YENEEA. The CDR3 is made up of 13 amino acids. The CDR3 here is CASSFGFHNEQFF. CDR3 coding DNA: TGTGCCAGCAGCTTCGGGTTCCACAATGAGCAGTTCTTC.

This chain links TRBV7-6 with TRBJ2-3; D gene uncertain. Germline assignment: CDR1 SGHVS and CDR2 FNYEAQ. CDR3 length: 13 amino acids. The germline V and J ends were trimmed by 5 bases and 6 bases, with 12 bases remaining between them. The CDR3, as DNA: TGTGCCAGCAGCAGAGATCACCGGGATACGCAGTATTTT. Translation: CASSRDHRDTQYF.

J is TRBJ2-1 and V is TRBV28; D is uncertain. CDR1 and CDR2 from the germline V gene are MDHEN and SYDVKM. V lost 9 bases and J 7 bases, leaving 16 bases between the germline ends. The CDR3 sequence is 13 residues long. This chain's CDR3 is CASSATFGNEQFF. The CDR3, as DNA: TGTGCCAGTTCCGCCACCTTCGGGAATGAGCAGTTCTTC.

This sequence joins TRBV12-3 or TRBV12-4 and TRBJ2-1, with D possibly matching TRBD2 (5 bases). The CDR3 sequence is 14 residues long. Trimming removed 5 bases at V and 3 bases at J, with 11 bases between. The CDR3 region is CASSVPGSYNEQFF. The CDR3 DNA reads as TGTGCCAGCAGTGTACCGGGGAGCTACAATGAGCAGTTCTTC.

The chain combines TRBV20-1 with TRBJ2-7; TRBD2 might be the D (5 bases). Between the trimmed V and J ends, which lost 1 base and 6 bases, there was a span of 13 bases. The germline V gene has CDR1 DFQATT and CDR2 SNEGSKA (reference sequence). The CDR3 loop spans 13 amino acids. This CDR3 reads CSARVRGFAEQYF. The CDR3 nucleotides read TGCAGTGCTAGAGTCAGAGGGTTCGCCGAGCAGTACTTC.

CDR3 region: CASSLGTGGEKLFF. The DNA of the CDR3 is TGTGCCAGCAGCTTGGGGACAGGGGGTGAAAAACTGTTTTTT. The chain joins TRBV5-4 to TRBJ1-4, with TRBD1 matching over 10 bases. V dropped 0 bases and J dropped 7; count of bases not matched to a gene: 0. The germline V gene has CDR1 SGHNT and CDR2 YYREEE (reference sequence). CDR3 length equals 14 residues.

The CDR3 DNA is TGTGCCACCAGCAGAGATCGCGGGATTGCAGAGACCCAGTACTTC. Its translation: CATSRDRGIAETQYF. This sequence joins TRBV15 and TRBJ2-5; tentatively, D is TRBD2 (6 bases). CDR1 and CDR2 from the germline V gene are LNHNV and YYDKDF (reference sequence). Trimming left V 0 bases short and J 4 bases short, with 12 bases between. The CDR3 totals 15 residues.

This clonotype has more than one count but fewer than ten. The chain links TRBV28 to TRBJ2-7, with 7 bases lining up with TRBD1. Germline-derived CDR1 and CDR2 are MDHEN and SYDVKM. V lost 4 bases, J lost 3 bases, and 9 bases stayed unmatched. There are 15 residues in the CDR3. CDR3 in amino acids: CASSWRGDSIYEQYF. In nucleotides, the CDR3 is TGTGCCAGCAGTTGGCGTGGGGACAGCATCTACGAGCAGTACTTC.

The rearrangement uses TRBV12-3 or TRBV12-4 and TRBJ1-1; D gene ambiguous. There are 11 residues in the CDR3. Trimming took off 5 bases at V and 5 bases at J, with 6 bases between the two ends. The CDR3 spells CASSLETEAFF. The CDR3 DNA sequence: TGTGCCAGCAGTCTGGAGACTGAAGCTTTCTTT.

The V and J genes are TRBV2 and TRBJ2-1; D possibly corresponds to TRBD1 (5 bases). Germline V gene lookup returns CDR1 SNHLY and CDR2 FYNNEI. The CDR3 spans 14 residues. The V end lost 5 bases, the J end lost 5 bases, and 13 bases lay between the germline ends. The CDR3 region has the DNA TGTGCCAGCAGTCCCATGGACACGGACAATGAGCAGTTCTTC. It specifies CASSPMDTDNEQFF.

This chain joins TRBV29-1 and TRBJ1-2; 8 bases map to TRBD1. The trim removed 1 base at V and 5 bases at J, leaving 6 bases unmatched. The CDR3 is 14 residues long. CDR1 is SQVTM and CDR2 is ANQGSEA in the germline V gene. This chain's CDR3 is CSVEVPDRGYGYTF. The CDR3, as DNA: TGCAGCGTTGAAGTCCCCGACAGGGGATATGGCTACACCTTC. The entire variable domain, with the rest obtained from reference TRBV29-1 and TRBJ1-2, is as follows: SAVISQKPSRDICQRGTSLTIQCQVDSQVTMMFWYRQQPGQSLTLIATANQGSEATYESGFVIDKFPISRPNLTFSTLTVSNMSPEDSSIYLCSVEVPDRGYGYTFGSGTRLTVV.

This chain links TRBV19 with TRBJ2-1, with 7 bases fitting TRBD2. V lost 3 bases, J lost 10 bases, and 3 bases stayed unmatched. Germline values: CDR1 LNHDA, CDR2 SQIVND (reference sequence). The CDR3 is 12 amino acids. The CDR3 region is CASSMGGSEQFF. The CDR3 region has the DNA TGTGCCAGTAGTATGGGAGGGAGCGAGCAGTTCTTC.

The CDR3: CATSSRASEGGSPLHF. The CDR3 DNA follows: TGTGCCACCAGCAGCAGGGCGTCTGAGGGAGGTTCACCCCTCCACTTT. The V and J genes are TRBV15 and TRBJ1-6, with D possibly matching TRBD1 (5 bases). This CDR3 region has 16 residues. The V end lost 3 bases, the J end lost 9 bases, and 18 bases lay between the germline ends. Germline-derived CDR1 and CDR2 are LNHNV and YYDKDF (reference sequence).

DNA for the CDR3: TGCAGTGCTCGTGGGACCTACGAGCAGTACTTC. Its translation is CSARGTYEQYF. The J gene is TRBJ2-7, the V gene TRBV20-1, with D uncertain. CDR3 length: 11 residues. V was pared by 5 bases and J by 2 bases, with 7 bases between. The germline V gene encodes CDR1 DFQATT and CDR2 SNEGSKA (reference sequence).

The chain recombines TRBV7-9 with TRBJ2-7; possible D gene TRBD2, 5 bases. This CDR3 region has 14 residues. Germline CDR1 SEHNR, CDR2 FQNEAQ (reference sequence). V was pared by 2 bases and J by 0 bases, with 8 bases between. CDR3 region: CASSLIASSYEQYF. CDR3 coding DNA: TGTGCCAGCAGCTTAATAGCGAGCTCCTACGAGCAGTACTTC. The complete variable domain, with remaining parts taken from reference TRBV7-9 and TRBJ2-7, reads DTGVSQNPRHKITKRGQNVTFRCDPISEHNRLYWYRQTLGQGPEFLTYFQNEAQLEKSRLLSDRFSAERPKGSFSTLEIQRTEQGDSAMYLCASSLIASSYEQYFGPGTRLTVT.

The V gene is TRBV4-2, the J gene TRBJ2-7; 10 bases agree with TRBD2. V lost 4 bases to trimming and J lost 3 bases; unmatched junction nucleotides: 15. The CDR3 covers 18 residues. Germline V gene lookup returns CDR1 LGHNA and CDR2 YNFKEQ. CDR3 DNA: TGTGCCAGCAGCCCGGACAAAATGGAACTAGCGGGATTCTACGAGCAGTACTTC. Translating gives CASSPDKMELAGFYEQYF.

The chain uses TRBV11-1 and TRBJ2-7; 8 bases line up with TRBD1. CDR3 size: 13 residues. Germline V CDR1 and CDR2: SGHAT, FQDESV (reference sequence). V lost 3 bases, J lost 5 bases, and 3 bases stayed unmatched. This chain's CDR3 is CASSFGQGDEQYF. CDR3 nucleotides: TGTGCCAGCAGCTTTGGACAGGGTGACGAGCAGTACTTC. Looking up the rest from reference TRBV11-1 and TRBJ2-7 gives the full variable domain: EAEVAQSPRYKITEKSQAVAFWCDPISGHATLYWYRQILGQGPELLVQFQDESVVDDSQLPKDRFSAERLKGVDSTLKIQPAELGDSAMYLCASSFGQGDEQYFGPGTRLTVT.

The table lists this clonotype with a count of one. The chain recombines TRBV6-2 or TRBV6-3 with TRBJ2-7; D not resolved. The germline gives CDR1 MNHEY, CDR2 SVGEGT. The CDR3 covers 12 residues. Trimming took 2 bases from V and 5 from J, leaving 7 bases between them. CDR3 sequence: CASSYPENEQYF. The CDR3 coding sequence is TGTGCCAGCAGTTACCCGGAGAACGAGCAGTACTTC.

This chain connects TRBV4-1 to TRBJ2-1; 7 nucleotides align to TRBD2. J was trimmed by 1 base and V by 3 bases; bases with no gene match: 6. This CDR3 contains 16 residues. CDR1 is MGHRA and CDR2 is YSYEKL in the germline V gene. Written as DNA, the CDR3 is TGCGCCAGCAGCCAGGACGGACTAGAATCCTACAATGAGCAGTTCTTC. Translation gives CASSQDGLESYNEQFF.

The rearrangement links TRBV28 to TRBJ1-1; D is ambiguous. V lost 3 bases and J 0 bases, leaving 8 bases between the germline ends. The CDR3 contains 14 residues. Germline V gene sequence: CDR1 MDHEN, CDR2 SYDVKM. The CDR3 nucleotides are TGTGCCAGCAGTTTGAGCAACATGAACACTGAAGCTTTCTTT. This gives the protein CASSLSNMNTEAFF.

The chain has TRBV7-8 and TRBJ2-3; D is perhaps TRBD1 (6 bases). The CDR3 spans 15 residues. Trimming shortened V by 2 bases and J by 4 bases, and 13 bases separated the two germline ends. Germline V gene sequence: CDR1 SGHVS, CDR2 FQNEAQ. CDR3 sequence reads: CASSLYPTGSDTQYF. The CDR3 DNA reads as TGTGCCAGCAGCTTATACCCCACAGGGTCAGATACGCAGTATTTT.